This T cell receptor (beta chain) was identified in a study of ipilimumab plus nivolumab after autologous stem cell transplantation. On the study more broadly: Median doses per patient: a few ipilimumab, 7 or 8 nivolumab. General observations from the study: Authors suggest TCR repertoire, Treg phenotype and gut microbiota support further study.

For this clone: Its specificity is not known.

Patients got ipilimumab 1 mg/kg beginning 14 to 28 days post-transplant. This table comes from immunoSEQ multiplex PCR, and its TCRdb copy is limited to in-frame clones, with some not included. The sample contains roughly 25,000 clones, around 84% of which appear only once. The V gene lost 6 bases and the J gene lost 8 bases, with 19 bases spanning the gap. Germline CDR1 and CDR2: MNHNY and SVGAGI (reference sequence). This CDR3 has 15 residues. This receptor was taken from a male donor with diffuse large B-cell lymphoma. Specimen: PBMCs, collected in a trial of ipilimumab plus nivolumab as post-transplant consolidation. The rearrangement links TRBV6-6 to TRBJ1-4; maybe TRBD1 (6 bases). The DNA for the CDR3 is TGTGCCAGCAGGTCAACACAGGGAGGAGGAGAAAAACTGTTTTTT. It is translated as CASRSTQGGGEKLFF.